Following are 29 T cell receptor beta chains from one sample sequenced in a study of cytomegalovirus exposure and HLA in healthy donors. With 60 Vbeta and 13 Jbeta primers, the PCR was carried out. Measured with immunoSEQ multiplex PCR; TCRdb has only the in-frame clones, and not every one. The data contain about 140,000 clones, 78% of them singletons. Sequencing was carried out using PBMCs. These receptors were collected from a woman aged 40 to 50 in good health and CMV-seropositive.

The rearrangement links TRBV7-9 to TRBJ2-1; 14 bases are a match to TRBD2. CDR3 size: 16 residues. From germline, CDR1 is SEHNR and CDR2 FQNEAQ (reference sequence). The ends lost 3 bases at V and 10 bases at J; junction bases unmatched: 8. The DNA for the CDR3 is TGTGCCAGCAGCTTTCCTCCGGGACTAGCGGGAGTGGAGCAGTTCTTC. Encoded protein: CASSFPPGLAGVEQFF. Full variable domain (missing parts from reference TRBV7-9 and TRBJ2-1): DTGVSQNPRHKITKRGQNVTFRCDPISEHNRLYWYRQTLGQGPEFLTYFQNEAQLEKSRLLSDRFSAERPKGSFSTLEIQRTEQGDSAMYLCASSFPPGLAGVEQFFGPGTRLTVL.

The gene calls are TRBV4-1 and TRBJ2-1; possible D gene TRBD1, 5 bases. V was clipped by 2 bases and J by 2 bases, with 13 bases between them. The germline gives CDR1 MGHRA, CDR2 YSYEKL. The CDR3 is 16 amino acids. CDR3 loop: CASSQLEIGAYNEQFF. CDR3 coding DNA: TGCGCCAGCAGCCAATTAGAGATAGGGGCCTACAATGAGCAGTTCTTC.

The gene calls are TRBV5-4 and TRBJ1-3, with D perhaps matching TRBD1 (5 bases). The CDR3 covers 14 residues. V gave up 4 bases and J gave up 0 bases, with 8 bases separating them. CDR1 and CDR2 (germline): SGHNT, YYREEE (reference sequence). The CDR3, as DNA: TGTGCCAGCAGCCGCAGGGACTCTGGAAACACCATATATTTT. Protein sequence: CASSRRDSGNTIYF.

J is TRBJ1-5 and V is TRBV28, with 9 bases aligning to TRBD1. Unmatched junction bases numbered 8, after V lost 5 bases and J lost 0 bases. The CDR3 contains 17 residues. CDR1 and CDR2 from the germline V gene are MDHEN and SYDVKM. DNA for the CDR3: TGTGCCAGCAGTATAACCGGGACAGGGTATAGCAATCAGCCCCAGCATTTT. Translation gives CASSITGTGYSNQPQHF.

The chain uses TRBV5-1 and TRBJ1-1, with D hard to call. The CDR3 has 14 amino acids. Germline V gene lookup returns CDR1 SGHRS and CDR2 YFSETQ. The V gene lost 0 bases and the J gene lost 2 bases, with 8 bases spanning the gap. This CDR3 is CASSLEGANTEAFF. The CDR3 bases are TGCGCCAGCAGCTTGGAAGGAGCTAACACTGAAGCTTTCTTT.

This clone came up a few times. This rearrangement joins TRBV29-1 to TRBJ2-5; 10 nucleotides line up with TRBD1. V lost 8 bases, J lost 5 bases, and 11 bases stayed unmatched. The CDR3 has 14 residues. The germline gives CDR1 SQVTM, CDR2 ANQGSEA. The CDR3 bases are TGCAGCTCAGGGGGGGACAGGGGTGGGGAGACCCAGTACTTC. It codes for CSSGGDRGGETQYF. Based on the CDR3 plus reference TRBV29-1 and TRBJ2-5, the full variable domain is SAVISQKPSRDICQRGTSLTIQCQVDSQVTMMFWYRQQPGQSLTLIATANQGSEATYESGFVIDKFPISRPNLTFSTLTVSNMSPEDSSIYLCSSGGDRGGETQYFGPGTRLLVL.

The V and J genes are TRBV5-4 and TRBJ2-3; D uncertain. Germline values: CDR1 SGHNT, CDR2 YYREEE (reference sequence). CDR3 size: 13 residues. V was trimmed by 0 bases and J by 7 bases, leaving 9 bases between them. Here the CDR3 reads CASSLANTNTQYF. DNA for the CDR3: TGTGCCAGCAGCTTGGCCAACACTAATACGCAGTATTTT.

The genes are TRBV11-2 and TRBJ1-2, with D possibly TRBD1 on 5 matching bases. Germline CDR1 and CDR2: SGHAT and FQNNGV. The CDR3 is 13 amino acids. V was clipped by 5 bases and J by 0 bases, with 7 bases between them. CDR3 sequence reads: CASSPGPNYGYTF. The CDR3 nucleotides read TGTGCCAGCAGCCCAGGGCCTAACTATGGCTACACCTTC.

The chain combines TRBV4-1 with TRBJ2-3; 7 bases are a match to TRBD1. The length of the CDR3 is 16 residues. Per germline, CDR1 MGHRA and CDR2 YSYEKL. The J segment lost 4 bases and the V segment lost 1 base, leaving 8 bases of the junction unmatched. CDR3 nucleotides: TGCGCCAGCAGCCAAGTAACAGGGGCTGGGCCAGATACGCAGTATTTT. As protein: CASSQVTGAGPDTQYF.

In DNA form, the CDR3 reads TGTGCCAGCCGACCTACTAGGAACAATGAGCAGTTCTTC. Protein product: CASRPTRNNEQFF. The V gene is TRBV6-6, the J gene TRBJ2-1, with D perhaps matching TRBD2 (5 bases). V was cut by 8 bases and J by 5 bases, with 13 bases left in between. The CDR3 covers 13 residues. Germline-derived CDR1 and CDR2 are MNHNY and SVGAGI (reference sequence).

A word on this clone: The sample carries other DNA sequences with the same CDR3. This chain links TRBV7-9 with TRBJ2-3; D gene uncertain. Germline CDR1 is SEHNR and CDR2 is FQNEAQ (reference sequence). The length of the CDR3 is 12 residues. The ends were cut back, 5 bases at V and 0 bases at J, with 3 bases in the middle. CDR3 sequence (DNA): TGTGCCAGCAGCCTTAGCACAGATACGCAGTATTTT. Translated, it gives CASSLSTDTQYF.

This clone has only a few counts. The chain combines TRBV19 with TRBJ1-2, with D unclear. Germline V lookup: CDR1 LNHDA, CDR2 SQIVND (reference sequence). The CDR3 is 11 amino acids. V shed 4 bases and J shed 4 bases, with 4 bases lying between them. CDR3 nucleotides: TGTGCCAGTAGTACTTTCTATGGCTACACCTTC. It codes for CASSTFYGYTF. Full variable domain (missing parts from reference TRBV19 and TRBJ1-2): DGGITQSPKYLFRKEGQNVTLSCEQNLNHDAMYWYRQDPGQGLRLIYYSQIVNDFQKGDIAEGYSVSREKKESFPLTVTSAQKNPTAFYLCASSTFYGYTFGSGTRLTVV.

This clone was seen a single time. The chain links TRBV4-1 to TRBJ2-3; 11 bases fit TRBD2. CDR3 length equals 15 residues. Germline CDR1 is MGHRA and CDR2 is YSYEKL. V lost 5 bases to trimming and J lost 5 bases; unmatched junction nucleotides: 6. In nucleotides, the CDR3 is TGCGCCAGCAGCACACTAGCGGGAGTGATAGATACGCAGTATTTT. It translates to CASSTLAGVIDTQYF.

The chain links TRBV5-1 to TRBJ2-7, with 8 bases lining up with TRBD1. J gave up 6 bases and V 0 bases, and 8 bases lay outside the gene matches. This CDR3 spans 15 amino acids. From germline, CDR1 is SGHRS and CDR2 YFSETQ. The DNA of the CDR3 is TGCGCCAGCAGCTTGGGGGGGACAGGTGGAGCCGAGCAGTACTTC. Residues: CASSLGGTGGAEQYF.

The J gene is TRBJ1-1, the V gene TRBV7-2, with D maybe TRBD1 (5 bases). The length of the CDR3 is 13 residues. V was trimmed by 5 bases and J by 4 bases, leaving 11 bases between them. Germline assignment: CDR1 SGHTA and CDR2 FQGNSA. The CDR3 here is CASSRMGGTEAFF. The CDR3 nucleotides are TGTGCCAGCAGCCGCATGGGGGGCACTGAAGCTTTCTTT. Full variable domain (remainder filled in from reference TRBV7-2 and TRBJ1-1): GAGVSQSPSNKVTEKGKDVELRCDPISGHTALYWYRQSLGQGLEFLIYFQGNSAPDKSGLPSDRFSAERTGGSVSTLTIQRTQQEDSAVYLCASSRMGGTEAFFGQGTRLTVV.

The CDR3 DNA is TGTGCCAGCAGTTACTCCGGGTCTGGGGCCAACGTCCTGACTTTC. This sequence encodes CASSYSGSGANVLTF. The chain uses TRBV28 and TRBJ2-6; D call uncertain. Trimming shortened V by 4 bases and J by 1 base, and 8 bases separated the two germline ends. The CDR3 sequence is 15 residues long. The germline V gene has CDR1 MDHEN and CDR2 SYDVKM.

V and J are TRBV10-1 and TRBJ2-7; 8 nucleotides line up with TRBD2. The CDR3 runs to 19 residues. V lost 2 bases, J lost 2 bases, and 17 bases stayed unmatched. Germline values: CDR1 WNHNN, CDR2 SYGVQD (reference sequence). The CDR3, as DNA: TGCGCCAGCAGTGAGAAGGGGCTTACGGAGACTAGCGACACCTACGAGCAGTACTTC. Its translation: CASSEKGLTETSDTYEQYF.

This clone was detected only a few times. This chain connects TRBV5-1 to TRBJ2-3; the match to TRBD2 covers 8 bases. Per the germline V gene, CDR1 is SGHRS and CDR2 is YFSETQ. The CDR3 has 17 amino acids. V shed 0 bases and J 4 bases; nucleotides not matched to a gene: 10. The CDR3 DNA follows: TGCGCCAGCAGCTTGGCTCTGGGTAGCGGGAACGCAGATACGCAGTATTTT. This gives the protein CASSLALGSGNADTQYF.

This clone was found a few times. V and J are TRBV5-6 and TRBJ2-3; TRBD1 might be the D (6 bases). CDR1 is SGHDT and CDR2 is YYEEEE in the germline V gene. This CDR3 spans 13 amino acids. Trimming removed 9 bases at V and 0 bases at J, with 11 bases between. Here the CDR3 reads CATQGGSTDTQYF. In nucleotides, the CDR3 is TGTGCCACACAGGGTGGAAGCACAGATACGCAGTATTTT.

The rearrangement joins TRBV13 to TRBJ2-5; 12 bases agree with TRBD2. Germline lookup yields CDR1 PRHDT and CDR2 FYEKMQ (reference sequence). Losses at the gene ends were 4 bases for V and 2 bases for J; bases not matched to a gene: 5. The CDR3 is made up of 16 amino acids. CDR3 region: CASSSRLAGEQETQYF. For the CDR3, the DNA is TGTGCCAGCAGCTCACGACTAGCGGGAGAACAAGAGACCCAGTACTTC. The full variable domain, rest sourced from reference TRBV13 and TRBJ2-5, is AAGVIQSPRHLIKEKRETATLKCYPIPRHDTVYWYQQGPGQDPQFLISFYEKMQSDKGSIPDRFSAQQFSDYHSELNMSSLELGDSALYFCASSSRLAGEQETQYFGPGTRLLVL.

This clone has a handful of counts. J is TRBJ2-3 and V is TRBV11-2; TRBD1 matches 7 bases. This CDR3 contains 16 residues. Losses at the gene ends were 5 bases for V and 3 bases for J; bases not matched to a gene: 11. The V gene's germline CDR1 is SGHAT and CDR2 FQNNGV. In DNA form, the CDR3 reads TGTGCCAGCAGCCCTGGGACAGTGGGACCGACAGATACGCAGTATTTT. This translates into CASSPGTVGPTDTQYF.

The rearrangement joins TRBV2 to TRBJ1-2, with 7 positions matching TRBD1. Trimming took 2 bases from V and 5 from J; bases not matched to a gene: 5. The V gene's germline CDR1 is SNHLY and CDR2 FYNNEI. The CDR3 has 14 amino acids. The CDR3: CASSETQGDYGYTF. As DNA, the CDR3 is TGTGCCAGCAGTGAAACCCAGGGGGATTATGGCTACACCTTC.

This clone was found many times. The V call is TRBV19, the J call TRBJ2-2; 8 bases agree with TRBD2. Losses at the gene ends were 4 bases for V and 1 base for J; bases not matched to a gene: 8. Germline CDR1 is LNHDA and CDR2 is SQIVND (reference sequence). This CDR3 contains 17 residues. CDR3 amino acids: CASSSLLGLGNTGELFF. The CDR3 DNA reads TGTGCCAGTAGTAGCCTCTTGGGACTAGGGAACACCGGGGAGCTGTTTTTT.

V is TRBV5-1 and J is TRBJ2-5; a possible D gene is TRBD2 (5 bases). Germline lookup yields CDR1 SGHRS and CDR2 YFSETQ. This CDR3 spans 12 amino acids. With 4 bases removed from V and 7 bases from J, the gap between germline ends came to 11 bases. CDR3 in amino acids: CASSTQRGTQYF. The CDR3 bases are TGCGCCAGCAGCACCCAACGGGGGACCCAGTACTTC.

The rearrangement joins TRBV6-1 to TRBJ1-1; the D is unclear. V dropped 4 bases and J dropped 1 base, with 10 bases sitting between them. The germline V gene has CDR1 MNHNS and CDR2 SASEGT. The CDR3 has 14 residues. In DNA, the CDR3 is TGTGCCAGCAGTGGCGGACTGAGGAACACTGAAGCTTTCTTT. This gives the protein CASSGGLRNTEAFF.

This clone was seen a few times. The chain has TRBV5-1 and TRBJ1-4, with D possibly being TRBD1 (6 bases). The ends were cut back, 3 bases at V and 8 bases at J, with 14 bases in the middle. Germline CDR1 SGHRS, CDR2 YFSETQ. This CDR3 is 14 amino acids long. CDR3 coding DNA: TGCGCCAGCAGCTCTGGACAGCAATGGGAAAAACTGTTTTTT. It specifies CASSSGQQWEKLFF. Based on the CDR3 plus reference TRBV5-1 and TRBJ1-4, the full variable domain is KAGVTQTPRYLIKTRGQQVTLSCSPISGHRSVSWYQQTPGQGLQFLFEYFSETQRNKGNFPGRFSGRQFSNSRSEMNVSTLELGDSALYLCASSSGQQWEKLFFGSGTQLSVL.

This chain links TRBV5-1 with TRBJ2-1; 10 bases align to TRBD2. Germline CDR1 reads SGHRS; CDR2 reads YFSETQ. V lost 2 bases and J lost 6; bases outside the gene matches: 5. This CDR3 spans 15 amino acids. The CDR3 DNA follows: TGCGCCAGCAGCTTCACTAGCGGGGTTTCCAATGAGCAGTTCTTC. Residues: CASSFTSGVSNEQFF.

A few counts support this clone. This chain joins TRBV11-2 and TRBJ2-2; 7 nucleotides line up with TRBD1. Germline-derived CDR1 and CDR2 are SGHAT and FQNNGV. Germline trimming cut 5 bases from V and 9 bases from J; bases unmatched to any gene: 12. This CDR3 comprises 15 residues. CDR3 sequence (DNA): TGTGCCAGCAGCCATAGACAGGGAGAAGGGCGGGAGCTGTTTTTT. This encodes CASSHRQGEGRELFF.

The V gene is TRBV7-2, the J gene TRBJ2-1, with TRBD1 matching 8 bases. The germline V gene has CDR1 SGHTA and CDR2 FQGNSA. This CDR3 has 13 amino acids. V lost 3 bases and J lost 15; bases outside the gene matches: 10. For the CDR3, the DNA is TGTGCCAGCAGCTTCCGGGACAGGCCCCAAGGGTTCTTC. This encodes CASSFRDRPQGFF.